The clone carrying this T cell receptor beta chain was seen only once. The CDR3 runs to 16 residues. The trim removed 1 base at V and 6 bases at J, leaving 7 bases unmatched. Germline assignment: CDR1 MGHRA and CDR2 YSYEKL. The data belong to a study of T cell changes during pregnancy in multiple sclerosis. Data came from immunoSEQ multiplex PCR; TCRdb stores just in-frame clones and leaves some out. The sample holds 18,000 or so clones, approximately 87% seen once. The V and J genes are TRBV4-1 and TRBJ2-2; the match to TRBD1 covers 8 bases. Sample: CD8+ T cells from peripheral blood mononuclear cells, taken in the third trimester of pregnancy. This sequence originates from a female donor in good health, enrolled as a control in a pregnancy study. CDR3 sequence: CASSQVGQQGAGELFF. CDR3 in DNA: TGCGCCAGCAGCCAAGTTGGCCAACAGGGGGCCGGGGAGCTGTTTTTT.